These 2 T cell receptor beta chains share one sample of origin, sequenced in a study of CD8 T cells in ankylosing spondylitis. Broader study findings: In ankylosing spondylitis blood, a motif of roughly 8 highly homologous TCR beta variants appeared characteristic.

Their antigens remain unidentified. TCRdb re-called the 5' RACE reads through MiXCR, storing one row per CDR3 protein. The sample records almost 400,000 distinct CDR3 sequences, around 24% being singletons. Source material: blood, either unsorted or a sorted T cell fraction (not recorded which). These receptor sequences come from a male donor with ankylosing spondylitis.

The chain combines TRBV5-4 with TRBJ1-1; 7 positions match TRBD1. J lost 6 bases, V lost 2 bases, and 7 bases had no gene match. The CDR3 consists of 14 residues. Germline V CDR1 and CDR2: SGHNT, YYREEE (reference sequence). The CDR3 reads CASSFYDRVAEAFF. In nucleotides, the CDR3 is TGTGCCAGCAGCTTTTACGACAGGGTGGCTGAAGCTTTCTTT.

This clonotype was counted only a few times. This chain uses TRBV7-8 with TRBJ2-3; 7 positions agree with TRBD1. Germline loops: CDR1 SGHVS, CDR2 FQNEAQ. The CDR3 covers 15 residues. The ends lost 5 bases at V and 1 base at J; junction bases unmatched: 6. In DNA, the CDR3 is TGTGCCAGCAGCCCGAGACAGGGACGCACAGATACGCAGTATTTT. It yields the protein CASSPRQGRTDTQYF.